This T cell receptor beta chain was sequenced in a study of cytotoxic CD8 clonotypes in ibrutinib-treated CLL. Across the study: Investigators reported some 25 partial and 2 complete responses; after median approximately 74 months, roughly 15 patients remained remitted and about 12 progressed. Mean per-sample yields comprised 255,043 productive templates and approximately 90,000 productive rearrangements. Whole-study findings and limits: Sampling times differed between sustained-remission and progressing patients.

Comments on this clone: Its antigen remains unknown.

Sequencing sought depths of 1 in 200,000 to 1 in 1 million T cells. The data were produced by immunoSEQ multiplex PCR, yet TCRdb's version contains in-frame clones alone and is incomplete. The data contain approximately 91,000 clones, around 75% of them singletons. Germline values: CDR1 MNHEY, CDR2 SVGAGI. V lost 7 bases and J lost 0; bases outside the gene matches: 6. The CDR3 contains 14 residues. The chain carries TRBV6-5 and TRBJ2-7; 7 bases line up with TRBD2. Sample: PBMCs, taken after 12 months of ibrutinib treatment. The origin of this receptor is a human donor with chronic lymphocytic leukemia. CDR3 sequence (DNA): TGTGCCAGCACCCGGGGGGACTCCTCCTACGAGCAGTACTTC. This gives the protein CASTRGDSSYEQYF.